This T cell receptor (beta chain) was found in a study of shared clonotypes between healthy human individuals. Memory CD4+ cells were the fraction left after CD45RA+ naive selection. Generated by immunoSEQ multiplex PCR, the TCRdb table keeps only in-frame clones and is missing some. This table holds 850,000 to 1,200,000 clones, about 75% found once. From germline, CDR1 is LNHDA and CDR2 SQIVND (reference sequence). Trimming removed 4 bases from V and 11 bases from J; junction bases left unmatched: 15. The CDR3 is 16 residues long. This rearrangement joins TRBV19 to TRBJ1-5; 9 bases are shared with TRBD1. This TCR came from a man aged 18 to 29 in good health. The sequencing sample was made of memory CD4+ T cells sorted from blood. Stated subset: CD45RA-negative fraction. The DNA of the CDR3 is TGTGCCAGTAGTACCCCGGGACAGGGTGGAGTTAAAGCCCAGCATTTT. Translating gives CASSTPGQGGVKAQHF.